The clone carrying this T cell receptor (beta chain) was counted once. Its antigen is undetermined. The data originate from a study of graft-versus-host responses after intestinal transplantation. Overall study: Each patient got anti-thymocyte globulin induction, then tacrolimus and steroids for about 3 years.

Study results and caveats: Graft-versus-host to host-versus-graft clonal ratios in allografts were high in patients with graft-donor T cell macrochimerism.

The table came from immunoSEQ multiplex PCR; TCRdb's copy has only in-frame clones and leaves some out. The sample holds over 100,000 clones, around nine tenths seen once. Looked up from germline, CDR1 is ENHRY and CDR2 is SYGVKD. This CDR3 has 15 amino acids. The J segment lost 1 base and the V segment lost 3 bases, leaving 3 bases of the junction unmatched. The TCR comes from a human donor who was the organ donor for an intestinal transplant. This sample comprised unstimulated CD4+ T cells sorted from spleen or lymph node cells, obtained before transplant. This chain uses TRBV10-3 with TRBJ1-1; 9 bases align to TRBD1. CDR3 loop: CAISEQGASNTEAFF. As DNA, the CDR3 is TGTGCCATCAGTGAACAGGGGGCCTCGAACACTGAAGCTTTCTTT.